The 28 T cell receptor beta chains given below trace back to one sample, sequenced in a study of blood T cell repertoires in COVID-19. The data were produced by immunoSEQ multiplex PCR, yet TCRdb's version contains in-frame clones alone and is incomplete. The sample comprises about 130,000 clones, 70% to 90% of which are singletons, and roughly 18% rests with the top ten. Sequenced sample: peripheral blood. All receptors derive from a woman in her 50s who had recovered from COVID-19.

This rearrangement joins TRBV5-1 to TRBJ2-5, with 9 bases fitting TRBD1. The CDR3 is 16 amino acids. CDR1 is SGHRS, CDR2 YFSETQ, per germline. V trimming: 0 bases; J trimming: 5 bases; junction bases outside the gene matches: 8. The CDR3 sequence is CASSLAVGTGLETQYF. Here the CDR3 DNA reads TGCGCCAGCAGCTTGGCCGTCGGGACAGGGCTGGAGACCCAGTACTTC.

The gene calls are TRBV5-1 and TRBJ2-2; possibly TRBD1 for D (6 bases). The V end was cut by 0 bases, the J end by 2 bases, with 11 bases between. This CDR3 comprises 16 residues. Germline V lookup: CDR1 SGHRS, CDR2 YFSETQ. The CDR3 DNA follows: TGCGCCAGCAGCTTGGTGGCAGGGGTCAACACCGGGGAGCTGTTTTTT. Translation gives CASSLVAGVNTGELFF.

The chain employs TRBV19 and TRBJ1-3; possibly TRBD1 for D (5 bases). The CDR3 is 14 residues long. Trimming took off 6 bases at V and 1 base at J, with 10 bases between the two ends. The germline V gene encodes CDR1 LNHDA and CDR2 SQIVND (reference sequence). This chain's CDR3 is CASSRGGSGNTIYF. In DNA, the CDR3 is TGTGCCAGTAGCCGGGGGGGGTCTGGAAACACCATATATTTT. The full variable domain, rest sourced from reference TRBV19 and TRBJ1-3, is DGGITQSPKYLFRKEGQNVTLSCEQNLNHDAMYWYRQDPGQGLRLIYYSQIVNDFQKGDIAEGYSVSREKKESFPLTVTSAQKNPTAFYLCASSRGGSGNTIYFGEGSWLTVV.

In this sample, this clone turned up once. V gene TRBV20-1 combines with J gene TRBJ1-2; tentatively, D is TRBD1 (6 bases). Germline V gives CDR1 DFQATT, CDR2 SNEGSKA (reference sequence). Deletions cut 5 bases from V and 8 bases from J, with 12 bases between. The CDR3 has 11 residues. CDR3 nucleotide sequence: TGCAGTGCTTCCTACAGGGTCGGCTACACCTTC. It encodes CSASYRVGYTF.

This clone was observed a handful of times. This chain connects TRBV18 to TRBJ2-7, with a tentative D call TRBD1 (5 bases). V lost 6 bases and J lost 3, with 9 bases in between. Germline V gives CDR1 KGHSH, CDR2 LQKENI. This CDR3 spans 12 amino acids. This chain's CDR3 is CASSSDSYEQYF. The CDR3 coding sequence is TGTGCCAGCTCCTCTGACAGCTACGAGCAGTACTTC.

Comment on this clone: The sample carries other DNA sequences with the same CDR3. Written as DNA, the CDR3 is TGTGCCAGCAGTCTACAGGGGGCCGGCTACACCTTC. It is translated as CASSLQGAGYTF. The chain employs TRBV12-3 or TRBV12-4 and TRBJ1-2; 9 bases match TRBD1. After removal of 5 bases from V and 8 bases from J, the junction contained 3 bases not matched to a gene. This CDR3 contains 12 residues.

The CDR3 reads CASSPSSDEQYF. CDR3 sequence (DNA): TGTGCCAGCTCACCGTCTTCGGACGAGCAGTACTTC. The V call is TRBV18, the J call TRBJ2-7; D not resolved. V shed 3 bases and J shed 5 bases, with 8 bases lying between them. This CDR3 is 12 amino acids long. CDR1 is KGHSH, CDR2 LQKENI, per germline.

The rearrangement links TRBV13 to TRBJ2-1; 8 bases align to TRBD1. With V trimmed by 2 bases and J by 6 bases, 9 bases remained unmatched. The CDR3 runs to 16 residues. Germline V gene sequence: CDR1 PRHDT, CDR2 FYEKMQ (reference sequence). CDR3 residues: CASSLPLDRVVNEQFF. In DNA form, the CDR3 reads TGTGCCAGCAGCTTACCCTTGGACAGGGTGGTCAATGAGCAGTTCTTC.

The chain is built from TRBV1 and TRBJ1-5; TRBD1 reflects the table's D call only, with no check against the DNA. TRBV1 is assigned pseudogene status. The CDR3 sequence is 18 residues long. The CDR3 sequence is CTSSQDPPTKTHNQPQHF. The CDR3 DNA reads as TGCACCAGCAGCCAAGATCCCCCGACAAAGACCCACAATCAGCCCCAGCATTTT.

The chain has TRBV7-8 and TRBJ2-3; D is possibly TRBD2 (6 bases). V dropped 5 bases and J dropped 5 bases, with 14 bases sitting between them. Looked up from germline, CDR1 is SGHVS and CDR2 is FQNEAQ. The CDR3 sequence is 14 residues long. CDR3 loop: CASSLASGEDTQYF. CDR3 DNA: TGTGCCAGCAGCCTCGCTTCGGGAGAAGATACGCAGTATTTT. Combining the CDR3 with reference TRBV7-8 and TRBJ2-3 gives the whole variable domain GAGVSQSPRYKVAKRGQDVALRCDPISGHVSLFWYQQALGQGPEFLTYFQNEAQLDKSGLPSDRFFAERPEGSVSTLKIQRTQQEDSAVYLCASSLASGEDTQYFGPGTRLTVL.

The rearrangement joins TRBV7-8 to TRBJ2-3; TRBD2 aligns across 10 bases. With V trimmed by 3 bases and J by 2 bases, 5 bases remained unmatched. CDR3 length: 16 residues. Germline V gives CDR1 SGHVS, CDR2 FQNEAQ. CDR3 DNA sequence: TGTGCCAGCAGCTTCGGTCTAGCGGGGGACACAGATACGCAGTATTTT. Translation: CASSFGLAGDTDTQYF. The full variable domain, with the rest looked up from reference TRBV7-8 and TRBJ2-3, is GAGVSQSPRYKVAKRGQDVALRCDPISGHVSLFWYQQALGQGPEFLTYFQNEAQLDKSGLPSDRFFAERPEGSVSTLKIQRTQQEDSAVYLCASSFGLAGDTDTQYFGPGTRLTVL.

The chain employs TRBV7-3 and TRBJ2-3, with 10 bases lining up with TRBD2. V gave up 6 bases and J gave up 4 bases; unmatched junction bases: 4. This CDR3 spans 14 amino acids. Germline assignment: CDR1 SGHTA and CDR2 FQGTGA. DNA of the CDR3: TGTGCCAGCAGTTCTAGCGGGAGAGCAGATACGCAGTATTTT. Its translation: CASSSSGRADTQYF. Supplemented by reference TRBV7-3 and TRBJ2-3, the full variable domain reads GAGVSQTPSNKVTEKGKYVELRCDPISGHTALYWYRQSLGQGPEFLIYFQGTGAADDSGLPNDRFFAVRPEGSVSTLKIQRTERGDSAVYLCASSSSGRADTQYFGPGTRLTVL.

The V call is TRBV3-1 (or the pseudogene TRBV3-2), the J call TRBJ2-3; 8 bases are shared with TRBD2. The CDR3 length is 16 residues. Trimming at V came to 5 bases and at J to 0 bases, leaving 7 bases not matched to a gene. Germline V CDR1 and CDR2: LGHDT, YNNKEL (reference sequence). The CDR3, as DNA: TGTGCCAGCAGCGGAAGAGAGCGGGGGAGCACAGATACGCAGTATTTT. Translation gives CASSGRERGSTDTQYF.

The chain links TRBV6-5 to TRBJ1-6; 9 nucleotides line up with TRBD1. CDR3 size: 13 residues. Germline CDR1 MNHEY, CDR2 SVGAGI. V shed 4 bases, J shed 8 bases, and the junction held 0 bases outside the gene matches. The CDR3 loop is CASSWDRDSPLHF. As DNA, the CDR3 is TGTGCCAGCAGTTGGGACAGGGATTCACCCCTCCACTTT.

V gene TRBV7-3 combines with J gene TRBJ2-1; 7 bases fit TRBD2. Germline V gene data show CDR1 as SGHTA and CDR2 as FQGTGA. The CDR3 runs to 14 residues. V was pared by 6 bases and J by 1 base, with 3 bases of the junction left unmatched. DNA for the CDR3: TGTGCCAGCAGTCGGGGGGAGTCCTACAATGAGCAGTTCTTC. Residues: CASSRGESYNEQFF. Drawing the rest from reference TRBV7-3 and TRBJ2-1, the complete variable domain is GAGVSQTPSNKVTEKGKYVELRCDPISGHTALYWYRQSLGQGPEFLIYFQGTGAADDSGLPNDRFFAVRPEGSVSTLKIQRTERGDSAVYLCASSRGESYNEQFFGPGTRLTVL.

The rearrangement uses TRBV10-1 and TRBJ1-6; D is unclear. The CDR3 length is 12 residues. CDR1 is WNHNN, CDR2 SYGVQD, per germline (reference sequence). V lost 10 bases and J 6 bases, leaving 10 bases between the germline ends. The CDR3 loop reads CATTQFNSPLHF. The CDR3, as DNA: TGCGCCACCACCCAGTTTAATTCACCCCTCCACTTT.

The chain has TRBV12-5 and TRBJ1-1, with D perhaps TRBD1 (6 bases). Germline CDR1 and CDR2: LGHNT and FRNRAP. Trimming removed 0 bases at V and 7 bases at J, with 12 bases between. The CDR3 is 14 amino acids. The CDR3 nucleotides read TGTGCTAGTGGTTTGGTACTAACAGGGCTTGAAGCTTTCTTT. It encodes CASGLVLTGLEAFF.

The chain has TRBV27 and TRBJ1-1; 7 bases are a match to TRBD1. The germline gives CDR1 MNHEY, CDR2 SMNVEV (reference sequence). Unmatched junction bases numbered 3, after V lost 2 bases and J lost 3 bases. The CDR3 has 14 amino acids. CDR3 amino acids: CASSLRGQYTEAFF. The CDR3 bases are TGTGCCAGCAGTTTACGGGGACAGTACACTGAAGCTTTCTTT.

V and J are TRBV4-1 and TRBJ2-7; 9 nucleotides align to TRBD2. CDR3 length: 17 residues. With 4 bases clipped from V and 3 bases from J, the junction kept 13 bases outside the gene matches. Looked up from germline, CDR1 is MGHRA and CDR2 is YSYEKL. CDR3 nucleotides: TGCGCCAGCAGCCCCCAGCCGTGGACTAGCGCTTTCTACGAGCAGTACTTC. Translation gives CASSPQPWTSAFYEQYF.

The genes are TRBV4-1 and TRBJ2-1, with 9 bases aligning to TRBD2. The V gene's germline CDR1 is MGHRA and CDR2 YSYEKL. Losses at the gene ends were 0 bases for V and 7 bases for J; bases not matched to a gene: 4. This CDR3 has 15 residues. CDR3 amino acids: CASSQEGRGGNEQFF. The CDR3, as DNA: TGCGCCAGCAGCCAAGAGGGGCGGGGGGGAAATGAGCAGTTCTTC.

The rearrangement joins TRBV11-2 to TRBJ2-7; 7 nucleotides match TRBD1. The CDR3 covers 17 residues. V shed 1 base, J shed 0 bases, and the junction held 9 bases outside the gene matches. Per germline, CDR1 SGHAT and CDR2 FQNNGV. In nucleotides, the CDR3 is TGTGCCAGCAGCTTAGGGCGGACAGGAGCTAGCTCCTACGAGCAGTACTTC. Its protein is CASSLGRTGASSYEQYF.

The CDR3, as DNA: TGTGCCAGCAGCCAACTCCTAGCGGGGGGGCTCGCAGATACGCAGTATTTT. It encodes CASSQLLAGGLADTQYF. The chain has TRBV14 and TRBJ2-3, with TRBD2 identical over 12 bases. The CDR3 is made up of 17 amino acids. The trim removed 2 bases at V and 4 bases at J, leaving 7 bases unmatched. Looked up from germline, CDR1 is SGHDN and CDR2 is FVKESK. The whole variable domain, filled in from reference TRBV14 and TRBJ2-3, reads EAGVTQFPSHSVIEKGQTVTLRCDPISGHDNLYWYRRVMGKEIKFLLHFVKESKQDESGMPNNRFLAERTGGTYSTLKVQPAELEDSGVYFCASSQLLAGGLADTQYFGPGTRLTVL.

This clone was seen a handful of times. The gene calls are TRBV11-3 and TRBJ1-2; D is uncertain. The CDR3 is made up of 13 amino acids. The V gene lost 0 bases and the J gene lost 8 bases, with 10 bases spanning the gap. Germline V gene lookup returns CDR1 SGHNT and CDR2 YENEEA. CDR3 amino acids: CASSLEFGVGYTF. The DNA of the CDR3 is TGTGCCAGCAGCTTAGAATTCGGAGTCGGCTACACCTTC.

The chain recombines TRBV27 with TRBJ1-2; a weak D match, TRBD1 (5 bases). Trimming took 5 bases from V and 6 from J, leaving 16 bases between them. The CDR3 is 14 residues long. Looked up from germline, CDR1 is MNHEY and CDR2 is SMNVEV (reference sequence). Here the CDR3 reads CASSRDVTDDGYTF. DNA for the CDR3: TGTGCCAGCAGTCGCGACGTGACAGATGATGGCTACACCTTC.

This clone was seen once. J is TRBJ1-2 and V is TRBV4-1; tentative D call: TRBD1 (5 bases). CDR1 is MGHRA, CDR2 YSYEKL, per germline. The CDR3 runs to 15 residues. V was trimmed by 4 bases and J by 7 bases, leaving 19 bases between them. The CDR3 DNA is TGCGCCAGCAGCCGAACTTCAACAGGCGCTTTTGGCTACACCTTC. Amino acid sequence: CASSRTSTGAFGYTF.

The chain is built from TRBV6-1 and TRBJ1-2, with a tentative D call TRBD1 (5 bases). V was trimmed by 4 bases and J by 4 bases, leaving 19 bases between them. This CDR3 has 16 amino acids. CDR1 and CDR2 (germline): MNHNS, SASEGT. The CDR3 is CASSAPGEAGGYGYTF. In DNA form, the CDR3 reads TGTGCCAGCAGTGCCCCGGGGGAGGCGGGGGGCTATGGCTACACCTTC.

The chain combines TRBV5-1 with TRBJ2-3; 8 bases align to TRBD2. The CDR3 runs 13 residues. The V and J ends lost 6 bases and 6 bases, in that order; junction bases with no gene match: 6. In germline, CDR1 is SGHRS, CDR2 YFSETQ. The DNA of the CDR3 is TGCGCCAGCACCCGGGGGGGCCACGATACGCAGTATTTT. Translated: CASTRGGHDTQYF. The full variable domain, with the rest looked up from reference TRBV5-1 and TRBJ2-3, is KAGVTQTPRYLIKTRGQQVTLSCSPISGHRSVSWYQQTPGQGLQFLFEYFSETQRNKGNFPGRFSGRQFSNSRSEMNVSTLELGDSALYLCASTRGGHDTQYFGPGTRLTVL.

The CDR3 spells CASSYAFYEQYF. DNA for the CDR3: TGTGCCAGCAGTTACGCGTTCTACGAGCAGTACTTC. V is TRBV6-6 and J is TRBJ2-7; unclear D gene. CDR1 is MNHNY and CDR2 is SVGAGI in the germline V gene (reference sequence). V lost 2 bases, J lost 3 bases, and 5 bases lay in between. CDR3 length: 12 residues.